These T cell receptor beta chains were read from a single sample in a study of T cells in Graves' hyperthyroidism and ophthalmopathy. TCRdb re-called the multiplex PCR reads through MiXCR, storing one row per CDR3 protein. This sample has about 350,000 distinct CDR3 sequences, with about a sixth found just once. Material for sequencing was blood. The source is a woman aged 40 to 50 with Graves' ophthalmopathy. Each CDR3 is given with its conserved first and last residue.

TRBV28	CASSFAGGPNTEAFF
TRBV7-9	CASSPEVSEQYF
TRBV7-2	CASSLSTLTTNTGELFF
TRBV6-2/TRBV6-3	CASSYDQGEGNGYTF
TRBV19	CASSIRGANYGYTF
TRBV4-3	CASSQVTGTGNTEAFF
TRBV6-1	CASSGPAEGSNQPQHF
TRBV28	CASSFPGTGELFF
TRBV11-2	CASSRTEAEAFF
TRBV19	CASSTWNTGELFF
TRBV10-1	CASGGQGTTGELFF
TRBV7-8	CASSDPTPMGYYEQYF
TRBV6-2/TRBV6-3	CASSWTGIEGNQPQHF
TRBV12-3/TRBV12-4	CASSFGDDYNEQFF
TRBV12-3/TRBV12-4	CASSLSGTSGVTYEQYF
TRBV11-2	CASSPLSLRDRVDEQYF
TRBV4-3	CASSQGTGGRQPQHF
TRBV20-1	CSASVDRSYEQYF
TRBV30	CAWTVETGSYEQYF
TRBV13	CASSLTRTGGNTIYF
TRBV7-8	CASSLGAVGEKLFF
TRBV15	CATSRDTGEIAFF
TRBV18	CASSAGQGSNQPQHF
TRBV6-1	CASTRGSGRATGELFF
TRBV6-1	CASIASHGELFF
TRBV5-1	CASRSAGGRPTDTQYF
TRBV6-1	CASSGRTGGGNTIYF
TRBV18	CASSTKGNQPQHF
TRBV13	CASTLGQERRNTIYF
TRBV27	CASSLYPGELVF
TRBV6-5	CASSPKQNNPVQYF
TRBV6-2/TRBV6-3	CASSYIGSGSTDTQYF
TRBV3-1	CASSQAQPWGLVEVREQYF
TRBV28	CASSSRGGLGDSPLHF
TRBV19	CASSPSAQDYRGETQYF
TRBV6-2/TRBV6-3	CASSLIDTTEAFF
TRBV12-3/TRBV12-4	CASSLNRNTGELFF
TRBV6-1	CASRGYQSTEAFF
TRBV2	CASSLSGGTSSQPQHF
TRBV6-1	CASSAKGLAGGYEQYF
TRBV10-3	CASSLGHPETQYF
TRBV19	CASSIVGRGSNQPQHF
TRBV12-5	CASGLVLDRDYGYTF
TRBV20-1	CSARDQRGGAIYEQYF